Shown below are 10 T cell receptor beta chains from a single sample sequenced in a study of cytomegalovirus exposure and HLA in healthy donors. The PCR made use of 60 Vbeta and 13 Jbeta primers. Produced via immunoSEQ multiplex PCR; TCRdb's table is partial and in-frame only. This table holds about 210,000 clones. Sequencing was carried out using PBMCs. The receptors originated from a woman aged 25 to 39 in good health and CMV-seropositive.

The DNA for the CDR3 is TGCGCCAGCAACCCCCAGGGTTCCCTCTATGGCTACACCTTC. It encodes CASNPQGSLYGYTF. The chain has TRBV4-1 and TRBJ1-2; possibly TRBD1 for D (5 bases). Trimming cost V 7 bases and J 4 bases, with 16 bases left between them. This CDR3 is 14 amino acids long. CDR1 and CDR2 from the germline V gene are MGHRA and YSYEKL.

The chain couples TRBV5-1 to TRBJ2-1; tentatively, D is TRBD2 (5 bases). From germline, CDR1 is SGHRS and CDR2 YFSETQ. V was pared by 2 bases and J by 0 bases, with 6 bases between. This CDR3 is 14 amino acids long. This chain's CDR3 is CASSLAVSYNEQFF. In DNA, the CDR3 is TGCGCCAGCAGCTTAGCGGTCTCCTACAATGAGCAGTTCTTC.

This sequence joins TRBV19 and TRBJ1-5; TRBD1 might be the D (5 bases). Per germline, CDR1 LNHDA and CDR2 SQIVND (reference sequence). The CDR3 covers 15 residues. The ends were cut back, 1 base at V and 7 bases at J, with 14 bases in the middle. The CDR3: CASSIGRAPGQPQHF. The CDR3, as DNA: TGTGCCAGTAGTATAGGGAGGGCCCCAGGGCAGCCCCAGCATTTT.

V usage is TRBV27 and J usage is TRBJ2-3; 9 nucleotides align to TRBD2. CDR1 is MNHEY and CDR2 is SMNVEV in the germline V gene (reference sequence). Unmatched junction bases numbered 10, after V lost 6 bases and J lost 6 bases. CDR3 size: 15 residues. This CDR3 is CASRTGLAGPDTQYF. CDR3 DNA: TGTGCCAGCAGAACCGGGCTAGCGGGGCCGGATACGCAGTATTTT.

V gene TRBV9 combines with J gene TRBJ2-2; D remains unclear. V lost 0 bases to trimming and J lost 2 bases, with 14 bases between them. Looked up from germline, CDR1 is SGDLS and CDR2 is YYNGEE. The CDR3 is 17 residues long. Here the CDR3 reads CASSVVSAFLNTGELFF. CDR3 sequence (DNA): TGTGCCAGCAGCGTAGTTTCCGCCTTTCTAAACACCGGGGAGCTGTTTTTT.

The chain links TRBV7-9 to TRBJ2-5, with 12 bases that match TRBD1. The V gene end was trimmed by 6 bases and the J gene end by 5 bases; junction bases not matched to a gene: 7. Germline V CDR1 and CDR2: SEHNR, FQNEAQ (reference sequence). The CDR3 covers 15 residues. CDR3 sequence: CASSGGTGGFETQYF. CDR3 DNA: TGTGCCAGCAGTGGGGGGACAGGGGGCTTCGAGACCCAGTACTTC.

The genes are TRBV6-1 and TRBJ1-2, with D perhaps TRBD1 (6 bases). V was pared by 6 bases and J by 1 base, with 6 bases between. Germline lookup yields CDR1 MNHNS and CDR2 SASEGT. This CDR3 comprises 12 residues. DNA of the CDR3: TGTGCCAGCAGACAGGGTAACTATGGCTACACCTTC. Translated, it gives CASRQGNYGYTF.

The chain uses TRBV7-9 and TRBJ2-1, with 7 bases matching TRBD1. Germline CDR1 reads SEHNR; CDR2 reads FQNEAQ (reference sequence). V shed 0 bases and J 7 bases; nucleotides not matched to a gene: 9. The CDR3 covers 16 residues. CDR3 DNA sequence: TGTGCCAGCAGCTTAGCGCTCGTAGGGGGCCGGAATGAGCAGTTCTTC. It is translated as CASSLALVGGRNEQFF.

V is TRBV5-4 and J is TRBJ2-1; D gene unclear. V lost 1 base, J lost 0 bases, and 8 bases lay in between. Looked up from germline, CDR1 is SGHNT and CDR2 is YYREEE (reference sequence). The CDR3 runs 15 residues. In nucleotides, the CDR3 is TGTGCCAGCAGCTTGAGCTCGAGCTCCTACAATGAGCAGTTCTTC. Amino acid sequence: CASSLSSSSYNEQFF.

The V and J genes are TRBV19 and TRBJ1-3; D perhaps matches TRBD1 (5 bases). The germline V gene encodes CDR1 LNHDA and CDR2 SQIVND (reference sequence). The V gene lost 9 bases and the J gene lost 0 bases, with 15 bases spanning the gap. The CDR3 length is 15 residues. CDR3 region: CASHQPDSSGNTIYF. CDR3 coding DNA: TGTGCCAGCCATCAACCCGACAGCTCTGGAAACACCATATATTTT.